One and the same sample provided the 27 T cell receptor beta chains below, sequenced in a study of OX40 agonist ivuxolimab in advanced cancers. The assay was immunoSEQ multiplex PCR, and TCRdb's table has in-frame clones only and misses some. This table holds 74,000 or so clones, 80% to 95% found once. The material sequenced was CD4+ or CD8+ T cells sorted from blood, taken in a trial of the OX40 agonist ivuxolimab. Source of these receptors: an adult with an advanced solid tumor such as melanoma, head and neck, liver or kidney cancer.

CDR3 sequence (DNA): TGTGCCAGCAGCTTCGGACAGGGGATCTACAATGAGCAGTTCTTC. It specifies CASSFGQGIYNEQFF. The chain uses TRBV11-2 and TRBJ2-1; 9 bases agree with TRBD1. Germline CDR1 reads SGHAT; CDR2 reads FQNNGV. The J segment lost 3 bases and the V segment lost 3 bases, leaving 3 bases of the junction unmatched. CDR3 length equals 15 residues.

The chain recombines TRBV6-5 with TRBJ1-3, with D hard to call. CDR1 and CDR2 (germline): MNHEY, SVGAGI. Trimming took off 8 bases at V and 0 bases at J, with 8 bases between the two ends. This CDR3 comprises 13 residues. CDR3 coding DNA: TGTGCCAGCCAACGGACCTCTGGAAACACCATATATTTT. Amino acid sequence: CASQRTSGNTIYF.

CDR3: CASSEYKGVTNTGELFF. In DNA form, the CDR3 reads TGTGCCAGCAGTGAATATAAGGGCGTAACGAACACCGGGGAGCTGTTTTTT. The chain couples TRBV25-1 to TRBJ2-2, with D uncertain. Germline assignment: CDR1 MGHDK and CDR2 SYGVNS. With 0 bases removed from V and 0 bases from J, the gap between germline ends came to 11 bases. The CDR3 has 17 amino acids.

CDR3 sequence reads: CASSQSNPHLGGANGEQYF. The CDR3 DNA is TGCGCCAGCAGTCAATCGAACCCCCACCTGGGGGGCGCAAATGGGGAGCAGTACTTC. The chain links TRBV23-1 to TRBJ2-7; D tentatively fits TRBD1 or TRBD2 (6 bases each). TRBV23-1 is identified as an open reading frame with a role that is uncertain. Trimming took off 0 bases at V and 7 bases at J, with 28 bases between the two ends. This CDR3 contains 19 residues.

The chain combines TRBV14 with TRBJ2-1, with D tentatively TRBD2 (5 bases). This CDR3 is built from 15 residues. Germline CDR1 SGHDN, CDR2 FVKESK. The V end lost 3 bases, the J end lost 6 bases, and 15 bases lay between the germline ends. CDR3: CASSQPGGNFNEQFF. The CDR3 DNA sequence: TGTGCCAGCAGCCAGCCCGGAGGCAATTTCAATGAGCAGTTCTTC.

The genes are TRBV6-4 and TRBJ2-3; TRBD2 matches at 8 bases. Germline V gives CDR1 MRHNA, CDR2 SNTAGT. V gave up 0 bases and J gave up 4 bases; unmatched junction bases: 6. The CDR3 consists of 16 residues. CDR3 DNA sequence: TGTGCCAGCAGTGACTCGGTCGGGGGGGGAGCAGATACGCAGTATTTT. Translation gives CASSDSVGGGADTQYF.

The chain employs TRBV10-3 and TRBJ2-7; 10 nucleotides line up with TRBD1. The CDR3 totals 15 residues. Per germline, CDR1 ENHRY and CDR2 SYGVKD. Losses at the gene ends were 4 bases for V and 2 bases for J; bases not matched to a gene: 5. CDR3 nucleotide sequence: TGTGCCATCAGTGCGAGGGGGACAGGGGCCTACGAGCAGTACTTC. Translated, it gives CAISARGTGAYEQYF.

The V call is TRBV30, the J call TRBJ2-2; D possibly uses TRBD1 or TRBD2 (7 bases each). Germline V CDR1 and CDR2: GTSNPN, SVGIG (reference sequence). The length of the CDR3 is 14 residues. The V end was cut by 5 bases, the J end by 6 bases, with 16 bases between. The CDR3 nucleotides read TGTGCCTGGGCAAGACAGGGAGGGTCCGGGGAGCTGTTTTTT. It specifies CAWARQGGSGELFF.

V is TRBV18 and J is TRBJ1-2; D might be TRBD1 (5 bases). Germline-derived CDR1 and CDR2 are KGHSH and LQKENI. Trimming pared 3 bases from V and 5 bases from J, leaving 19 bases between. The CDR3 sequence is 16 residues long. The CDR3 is CASSPSFIGTDYGYTF. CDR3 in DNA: TGTGCCAGCTCACCCAGTTTTATTGGGACGGATTATGGCTACACCTTC. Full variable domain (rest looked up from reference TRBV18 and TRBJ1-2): NAGVMQNPRHLVRRRGQEARLRCSPMKGHSHVYWYRQLPEEGLKFMVYLQKENIIDESGMPKERFSAEFPKEGPSILRIQQVVRGDSAAYFCASSPSFIGTDYGYTFGSGTRLTVV.

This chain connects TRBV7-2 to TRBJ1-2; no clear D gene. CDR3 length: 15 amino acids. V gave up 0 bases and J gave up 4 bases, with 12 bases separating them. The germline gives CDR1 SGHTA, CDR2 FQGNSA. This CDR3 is CASSLAFLSTYGYTF. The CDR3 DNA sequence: TGTGCCAGCAGCTTAGCTTTCTTAAGTACCTATGGCTACACCTTC.

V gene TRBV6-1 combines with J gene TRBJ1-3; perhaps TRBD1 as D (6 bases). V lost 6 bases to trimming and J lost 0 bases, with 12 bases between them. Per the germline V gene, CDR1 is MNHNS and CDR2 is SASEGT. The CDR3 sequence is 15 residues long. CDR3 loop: CASRGQPISGNTIYF. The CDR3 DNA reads TGTGCCAGCAGAGGACAGCCGATCTCTGGAAACACCATATATTTT.

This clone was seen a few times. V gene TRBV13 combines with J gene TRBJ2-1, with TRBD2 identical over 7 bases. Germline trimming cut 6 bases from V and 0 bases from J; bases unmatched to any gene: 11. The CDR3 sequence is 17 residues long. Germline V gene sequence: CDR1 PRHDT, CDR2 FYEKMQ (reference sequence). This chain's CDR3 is CASSLGPSGSSYNEQFF. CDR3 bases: TGTGCCAGCAGTCTTGGTCCTAGCGGCTCCTCCTACAATGAGCAGTTCTTC.

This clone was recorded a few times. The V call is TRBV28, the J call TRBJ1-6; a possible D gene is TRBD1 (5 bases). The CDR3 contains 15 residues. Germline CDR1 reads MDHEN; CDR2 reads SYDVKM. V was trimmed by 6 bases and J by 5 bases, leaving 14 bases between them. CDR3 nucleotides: TGTGCCAGCAGGAGGCTTGGGGGAAATAATTCACCCCTCCACTTT. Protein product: CASRRLGGNNSPLHF. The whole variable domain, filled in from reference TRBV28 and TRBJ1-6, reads DVKVTQSSRYLVKRTGEKVFLECVQDMDHENMFWYRQDPGLGLRLIYFSYDVKMKEKGDIPEGYSVSREKKERFSLILESASTNQTSMYLCASRRLGGNNSPLHFGNGTRLTVT.

The CDR3 sequence: CASSLDNPRSGNTIYF. In nucleotides, the CDR3 is TGCGCCAGCAGCTTGGATAACCCGAGGTCTGGAAACACCATATATTTT. This chain uses TRBV5-1 with TRBJ1-3; D gene uncertain. Germline-derived CDR1 and CDR2 are SGHRS and YFSETQ. The CDR3 spans 16 residues. The V gene lost 0 bases and the J gene lost 1 base, with 11 bases spanning the gap.

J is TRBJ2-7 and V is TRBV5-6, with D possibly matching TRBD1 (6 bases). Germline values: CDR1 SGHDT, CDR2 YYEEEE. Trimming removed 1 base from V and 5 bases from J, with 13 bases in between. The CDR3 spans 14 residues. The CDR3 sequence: CASSLLQGFNEQYF. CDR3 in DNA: TGTGCCAGCAGCTTGTTACAGGGCTTCAACGAGCAGTACTTC.

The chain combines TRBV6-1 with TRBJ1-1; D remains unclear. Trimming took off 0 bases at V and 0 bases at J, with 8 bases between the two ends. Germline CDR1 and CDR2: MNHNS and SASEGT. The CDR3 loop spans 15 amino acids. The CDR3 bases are TGTGCCAGCAGTGAAGCGCTCAGGCTGAACACTGAAGCTTTCTTT. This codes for CASSEALRLNTEAFF.

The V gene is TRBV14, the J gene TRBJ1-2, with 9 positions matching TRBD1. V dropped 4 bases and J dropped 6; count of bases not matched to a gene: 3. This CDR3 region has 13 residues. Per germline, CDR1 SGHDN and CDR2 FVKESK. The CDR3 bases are TGTGCCAGCAGCCTCAGGACAGGGGATGGCTACACCTTC. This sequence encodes CASSLRTGDGYTF.

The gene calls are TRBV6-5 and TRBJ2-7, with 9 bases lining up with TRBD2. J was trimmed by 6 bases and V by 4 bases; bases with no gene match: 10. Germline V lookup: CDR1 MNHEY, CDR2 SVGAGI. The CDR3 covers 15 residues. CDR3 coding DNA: TGTGCCAGCAGTTCGTCTAGCGGGACTTTCTTCGAGCAGTACTTC. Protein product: CASSSSSGTFFEQYF.

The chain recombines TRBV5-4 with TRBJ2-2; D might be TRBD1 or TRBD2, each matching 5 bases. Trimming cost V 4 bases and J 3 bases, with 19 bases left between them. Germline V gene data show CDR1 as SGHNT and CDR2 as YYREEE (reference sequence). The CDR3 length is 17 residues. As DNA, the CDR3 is TGTGCCAGCAGCCGAGGTGGGGGACGTTCGGACACCGGGGAGCTGTTTTTT. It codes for CASSRGGGRSDTGELFF. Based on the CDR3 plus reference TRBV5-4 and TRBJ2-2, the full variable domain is ETGVTQSPTHLIKTRGQQVTLRCSSQSGHNTVSWYQQALGQGPQFIFQYYREEENGRGNFPPRFSGLQFPNYSSELNVNALELDDSALYLCASSRGGGRSDTGELFFGEGSRLTVL.

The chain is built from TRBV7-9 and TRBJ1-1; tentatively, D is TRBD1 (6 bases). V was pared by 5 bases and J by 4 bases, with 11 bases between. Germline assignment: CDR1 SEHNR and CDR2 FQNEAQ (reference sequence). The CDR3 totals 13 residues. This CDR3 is CASSRTEFTEAFF. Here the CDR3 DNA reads TGTGCCAGCAGCCGGACAGAGTTCACTGAAGCTTTCTTT.

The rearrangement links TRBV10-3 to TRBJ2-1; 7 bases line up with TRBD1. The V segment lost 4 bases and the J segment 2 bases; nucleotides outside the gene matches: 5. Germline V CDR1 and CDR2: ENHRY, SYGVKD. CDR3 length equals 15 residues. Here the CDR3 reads CAISALQGTYNEQFF. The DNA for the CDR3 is TGTGCCATCAGTGCCTTACAGGGGACCTACAATGAGCAGTTCTTC.

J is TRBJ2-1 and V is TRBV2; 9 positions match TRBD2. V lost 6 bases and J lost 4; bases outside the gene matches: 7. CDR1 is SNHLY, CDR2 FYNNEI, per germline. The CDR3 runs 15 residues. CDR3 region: CASSTTSGRYNEQFF. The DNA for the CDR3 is TGTGCCAGCAGCACGACTAGCGGCAGATACAATGAGCAGTTCTTC.

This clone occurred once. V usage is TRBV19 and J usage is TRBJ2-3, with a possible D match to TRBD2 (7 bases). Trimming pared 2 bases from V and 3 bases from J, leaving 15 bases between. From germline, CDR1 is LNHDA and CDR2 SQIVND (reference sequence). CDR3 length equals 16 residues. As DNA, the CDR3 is TGTGCCAGTAGTATATCTGGGGGGGCACGGACAGATACGCAGTATTTT. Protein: CASSISGGARTDTQYF.

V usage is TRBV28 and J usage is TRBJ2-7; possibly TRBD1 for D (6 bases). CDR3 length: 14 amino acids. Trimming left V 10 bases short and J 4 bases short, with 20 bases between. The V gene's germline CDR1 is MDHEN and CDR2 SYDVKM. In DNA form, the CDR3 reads TGTGCCACCGATTCCAGGGGCCTGGGGTACGAGCAGTACTTC. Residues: CATDSRGLGYEQYF.

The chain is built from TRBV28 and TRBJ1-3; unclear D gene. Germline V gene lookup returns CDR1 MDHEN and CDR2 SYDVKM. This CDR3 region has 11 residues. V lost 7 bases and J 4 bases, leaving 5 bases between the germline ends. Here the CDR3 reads CASNQGNTIYF. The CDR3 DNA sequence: TGTGCCAGCAATCAGGGAAACACCATATATTTT.

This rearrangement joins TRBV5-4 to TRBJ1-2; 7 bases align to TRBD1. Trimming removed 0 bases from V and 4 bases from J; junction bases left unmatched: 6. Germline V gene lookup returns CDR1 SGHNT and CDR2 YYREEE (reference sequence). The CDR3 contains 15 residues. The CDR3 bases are TGTGCCAGCAGCTTGGAGACGGGACAGATCTATGGCTACACCTTC. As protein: CASSLETGQIYGYTF. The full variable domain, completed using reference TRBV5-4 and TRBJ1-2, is ETGVTQSPTHLIKTRGQQVTLRCSSQSGHNTVSWYQQALGQGPQFIFQYYREEENGRGNFPPRFSGLQFPNYSSELNVNALELDDSALYLCASSLETGQIYGYTFGSGTRLTVV.

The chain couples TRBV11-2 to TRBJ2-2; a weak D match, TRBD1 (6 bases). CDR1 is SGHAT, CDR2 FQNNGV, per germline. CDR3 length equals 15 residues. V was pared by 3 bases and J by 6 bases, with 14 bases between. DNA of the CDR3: TGTGCCAGCAGCTTCCCAGGGGATCGGGCCGGGGAGCTGTTTTTT. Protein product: CASSFPGDRAGELFF.